The source of this TCR beta chain is a study of spatial heterogeneity in lung cancer. Notes on the study in general: One measure, the expanded intratumoral alpha and beta TCR count, tracked tumor mutation counts.

Each CDR3 protein is one row after TCRdb ran MiXCR on the 5' RACE reads. The table records approximately 1,500 distinct CDR3 sequences, roughly 8.2% of them present only once. Time point meaning: sample taken at primary tumor resection. Unsorted tumor, nontumor lung tissue or cryopreserved PBMC supplied the whole RNA. This clonotype has ten or more counts. Antigen: not known. Specimen: lung tumor tissue, collected at surgery. This clonotype was sampled from a male donor with early-stage non-small cell lung cancer.

CDR3 loop: CASSRRDTEYF. The CDR3 nucleotides are TGTGCCAGCAGCCGCCGGGACACTGAGTACTTC. This chain uses TRBV3-1 with TRBJ2-5; perhaps TRBD1 as D (6 bases). Trimming took 4 bases from V and 12 from J, leaving 12 bases between them. The germline V gene encodes CDR1 LGHDT and CDR2 YNNKEL (reference sequence). This CDR3 has 11 residues.